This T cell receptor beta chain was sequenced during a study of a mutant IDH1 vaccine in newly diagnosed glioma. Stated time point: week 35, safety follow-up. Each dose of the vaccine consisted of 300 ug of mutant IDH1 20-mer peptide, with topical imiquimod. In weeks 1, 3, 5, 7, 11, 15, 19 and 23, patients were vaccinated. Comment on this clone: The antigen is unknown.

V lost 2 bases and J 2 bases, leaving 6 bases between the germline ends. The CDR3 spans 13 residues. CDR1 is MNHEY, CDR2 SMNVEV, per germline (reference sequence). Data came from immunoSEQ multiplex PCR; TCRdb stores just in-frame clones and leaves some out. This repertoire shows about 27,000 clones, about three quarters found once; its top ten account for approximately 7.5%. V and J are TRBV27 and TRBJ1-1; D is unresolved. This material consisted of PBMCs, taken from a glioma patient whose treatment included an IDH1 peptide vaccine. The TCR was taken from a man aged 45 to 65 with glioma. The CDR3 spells CASSLAANTEAFF. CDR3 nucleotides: TGTGCCAGCAGTTTAGCGGCTAACACTGAAGCTTTCTTT.